This TCR beta chain appears in the sequencing data of a study of metastatic and nonmetastatic thyroid tumors. The overall study: From malignant and benign thyroid patients, repertoires in blood and in tumor or nodule tissue were compared.

Not a single patient had been given any form of treatment at any point before undergoing thyroid surgery. Germline CDR1 MNHEY, CDR2 SMNVEV (reference sequence). This CDR3 region has 18 residues. V lost 1 base to trimming and J lost 2 bases, with 17 bases between them. In the original analysis: Building a distant-metastasis classifier for papillary thyroid cancer drew on CDR3 differences across clinicopathological groups. TCRdb reanalyzed the PCR reads with MiXCR. TCRdb assigned the V and J calls; the authors' analysis was not used. Of 70,000 or so clones in the sample, 12% to 15% were seen once. The table lists this clone with many counts.

This chain connects TRBV27 to TRBJ2-2; D is tentatively TRBD1 or TRBD2 (5 bases each). The specimen sequenced was blood. This sequence was found in a male donor with papillary thyroid cancer or a benign thyroid nodule (not recorded which). Some clones in this sample may be carry-over from other donors' samples. The CDR3 region is CASSLYPGPNPNTGELFF. The CDR3 DNA reads TGTGCCAGCAGTTTATACCCGGGACCTAACCCAAACACCGGGGAGCTGTTTTTT.